The source of this T cell receptor beta chain is a study of PD-L1 blockade in urothelial cancer. Time point noted: peripheral blood 6 weeks after treatment start. This CDR3 is built from 16 residues. Germline V gene lookup returns CDR1 LGHNT and CDR2 FRNRAP. Trimming shortened V by 0 bases and J by 2 bases, and 14 bases separated the two germline ends. Only in-frame clones appear in the TCRdb table, and some are missing; sequencing was by immunoSEQ multiplex PCR. The data show roughly 40,000 clones, less than 95% seen once. The V and J genes are TRBV12-5 and TRBJ2-7; TRBD2 might be the D (5 bases). Specimen: PBMCs, collected around atezolizumab (anti-PD-L1) treatment. The TCR sequence derives from a man aged 65 to 79 with urothelial cancer. CDR3 protein: CASGLVLGDGPYEQYF. For the CDR3, the DNA is TGTGCTAGTGGTTTGGTACTAGGAGACGGACCCTACGAGCAGTACTTC.